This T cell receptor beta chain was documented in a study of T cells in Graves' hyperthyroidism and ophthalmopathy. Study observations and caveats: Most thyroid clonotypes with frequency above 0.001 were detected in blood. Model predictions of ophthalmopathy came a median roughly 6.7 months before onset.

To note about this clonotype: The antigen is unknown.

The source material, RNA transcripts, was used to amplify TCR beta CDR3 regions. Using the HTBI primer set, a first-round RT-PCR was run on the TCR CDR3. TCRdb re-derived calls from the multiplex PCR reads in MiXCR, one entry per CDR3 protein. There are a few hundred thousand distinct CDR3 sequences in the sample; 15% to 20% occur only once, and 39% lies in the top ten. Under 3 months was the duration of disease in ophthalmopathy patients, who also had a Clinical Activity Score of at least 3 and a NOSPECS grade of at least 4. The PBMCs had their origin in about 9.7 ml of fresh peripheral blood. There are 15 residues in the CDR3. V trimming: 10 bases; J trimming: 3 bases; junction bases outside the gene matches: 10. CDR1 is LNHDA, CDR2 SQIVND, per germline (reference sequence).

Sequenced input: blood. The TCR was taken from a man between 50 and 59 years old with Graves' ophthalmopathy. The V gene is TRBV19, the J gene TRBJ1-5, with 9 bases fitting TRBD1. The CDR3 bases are TGTGCCACCAATCCGGGACAGGGCCCCAATCAGCCCCAGCATTTT. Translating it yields CATNPGQGPNQPQHF.